This T cell receptor beta chain comes out of a study of OX40 agonist ivuxolimab in advanced cancers. Regarding the study as a whole: In a subset of nonresponders, normalized T-cell clonal expansion was also low. CD4+ and CD8+ T cells in blood underwent clonal expansion by week 6 at 0.1 to 3.0 mg/kg. Among the lowest peripheral clonal expansion occurred in 0.1-3.0 mg/kg partial responders.

This clone was seen a few times. What it binds is unknown. CDR1 is MDHEN, CDR2 SYDVKM, per germline. The V end was cut by 11 bases, the J end by 2 bases, with 9 bases between. The CDR3 covers 11 residues. Libraries were prepared by immunoSEQ multiplex PCR; TCRdb keeps only in-frame clonotypes and omits some of them. The table has about 36,000 clones, approximately 80% seen once. Patients with autoimmune history or systemic immunosuppression were excluded. The sequences come from CD4+ or CD8+ T cells sorted from blood, collected in a trial of the OX40 agonist ivuxolimab. The gene calls are TRBV28 and TRBJ1-1, with D hard to call. The sequence was obtained from an adult with an advanced solid tumor such as melanoma, head and neck, liver or kidney cancer. CDR3 DNA sequence: TGTGCCTCGTGGAGTAACACTGAAGCTTTCTTT. It encodes CASWSNTEAFF.